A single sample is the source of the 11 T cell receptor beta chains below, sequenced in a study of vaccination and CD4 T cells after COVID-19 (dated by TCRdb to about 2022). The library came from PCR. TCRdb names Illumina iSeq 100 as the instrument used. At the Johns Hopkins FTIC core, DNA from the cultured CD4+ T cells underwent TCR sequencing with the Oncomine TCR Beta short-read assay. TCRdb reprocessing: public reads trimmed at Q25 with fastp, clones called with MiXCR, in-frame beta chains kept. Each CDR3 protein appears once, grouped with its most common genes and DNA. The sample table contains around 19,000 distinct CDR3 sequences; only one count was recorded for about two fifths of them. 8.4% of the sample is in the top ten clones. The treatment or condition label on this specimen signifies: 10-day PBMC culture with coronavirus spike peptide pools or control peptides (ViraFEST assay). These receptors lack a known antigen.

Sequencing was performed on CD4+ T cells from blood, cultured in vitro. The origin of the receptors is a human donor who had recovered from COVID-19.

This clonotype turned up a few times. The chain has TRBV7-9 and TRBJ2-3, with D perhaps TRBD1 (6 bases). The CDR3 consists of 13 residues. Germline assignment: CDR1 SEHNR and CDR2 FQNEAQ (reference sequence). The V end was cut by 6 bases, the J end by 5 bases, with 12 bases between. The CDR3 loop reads CASSQGGEDTQYF. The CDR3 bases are TGTGCCAGCAGTCAAGGGGGAGAAGATACGCAGTATTTT.

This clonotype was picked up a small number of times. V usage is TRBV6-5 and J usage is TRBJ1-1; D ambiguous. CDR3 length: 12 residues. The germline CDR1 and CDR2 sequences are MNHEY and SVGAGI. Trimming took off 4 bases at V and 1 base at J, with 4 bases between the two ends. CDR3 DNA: TGTGCCAGCAGTTCGACGAACACTGAAGCTTTCTTT. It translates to CASSSTNTEAFF.

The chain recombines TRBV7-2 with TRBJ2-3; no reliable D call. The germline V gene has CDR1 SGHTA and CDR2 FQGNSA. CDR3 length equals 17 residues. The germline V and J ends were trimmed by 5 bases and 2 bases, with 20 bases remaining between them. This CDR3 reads CASSPDPSYGDTDTQYF. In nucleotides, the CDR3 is TGTGCCAGCAGCCCGGACCCATCCTATGGGGACACAGATACGCAGTATTTT. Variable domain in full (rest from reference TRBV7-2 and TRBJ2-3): GAGVSQSPSNKVTEKGKDVELRCDPISGHTALYWYRQSLGQGLEFLIYFQGNSAPDKSGLPSDRFSAERTGGSVSTLTIQRTQQEDSAVYLCASSPDPSYGDTDTQYFGPGTRLTVL.

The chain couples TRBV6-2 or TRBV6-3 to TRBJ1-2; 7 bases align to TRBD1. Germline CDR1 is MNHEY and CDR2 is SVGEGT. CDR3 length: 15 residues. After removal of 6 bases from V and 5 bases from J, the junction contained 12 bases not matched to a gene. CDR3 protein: CASSMGGQTRYGYTF. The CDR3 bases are TGTGCCAGCAGCATGGGGGGACAGACCCGTTATGGCTACACCTTC.

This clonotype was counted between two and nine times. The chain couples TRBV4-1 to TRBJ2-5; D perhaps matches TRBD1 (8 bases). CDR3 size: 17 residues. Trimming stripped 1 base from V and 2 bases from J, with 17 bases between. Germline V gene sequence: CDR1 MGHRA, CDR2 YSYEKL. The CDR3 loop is CASSQVRGRGFQETQYF. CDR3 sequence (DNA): TGCGCCAGCAGCCAAGTCAGGGGGCGGGGGTTTCAAGAGACCCAGTACTTC.

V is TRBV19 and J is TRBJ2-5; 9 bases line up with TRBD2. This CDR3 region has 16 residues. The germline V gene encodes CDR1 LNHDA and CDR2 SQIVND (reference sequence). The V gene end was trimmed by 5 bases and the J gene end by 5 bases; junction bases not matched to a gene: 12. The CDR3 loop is CASSYKRASGTETQYF. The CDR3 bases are TGTGCCAGTAGTTACAAAAGGGCTAGCGGGACTGAGACCCAGTACTTC.

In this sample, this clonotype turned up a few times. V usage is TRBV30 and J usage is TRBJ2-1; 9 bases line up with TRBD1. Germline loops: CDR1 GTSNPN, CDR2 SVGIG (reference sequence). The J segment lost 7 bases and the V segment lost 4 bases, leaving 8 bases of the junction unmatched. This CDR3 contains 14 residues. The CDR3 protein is CAWTNRGRRNEQFF. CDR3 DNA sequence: TGTGCCTGGACGAACAGGGGGCGTCGGAATGAGCAGTTCTTC.

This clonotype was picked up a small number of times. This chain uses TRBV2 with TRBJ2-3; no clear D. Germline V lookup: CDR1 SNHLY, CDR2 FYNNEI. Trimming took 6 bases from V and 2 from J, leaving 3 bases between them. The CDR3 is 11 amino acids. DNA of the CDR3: TGTGCCAGCAGCAACACAGATACGCAGTATTTT. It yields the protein CASSNTDTQYF.

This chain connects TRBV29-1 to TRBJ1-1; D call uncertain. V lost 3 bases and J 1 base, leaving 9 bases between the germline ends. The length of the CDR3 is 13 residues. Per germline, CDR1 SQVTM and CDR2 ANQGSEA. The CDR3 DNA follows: TGCAGCGTTGAGAGACTCCCGAACACTGAAGCTTTCTTT. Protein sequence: CSVERLPNTEAFF.

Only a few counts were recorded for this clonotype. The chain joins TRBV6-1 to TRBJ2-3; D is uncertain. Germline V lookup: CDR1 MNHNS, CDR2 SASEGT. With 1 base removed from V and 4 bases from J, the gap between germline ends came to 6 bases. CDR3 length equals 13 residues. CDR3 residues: CASSEGMPDTQYF. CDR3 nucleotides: TGTGCCAGCAGTGAAGGGATGCCAGATACGCAGTATTTT.

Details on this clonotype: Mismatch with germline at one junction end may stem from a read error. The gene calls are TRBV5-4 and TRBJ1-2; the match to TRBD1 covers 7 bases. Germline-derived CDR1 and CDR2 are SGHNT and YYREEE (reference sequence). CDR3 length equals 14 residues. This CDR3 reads CASRLLGRGDGYTF. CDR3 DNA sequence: TGTGCCAGCCGCTTACTTGGCAGGGGGGATGGCTACACCTTC. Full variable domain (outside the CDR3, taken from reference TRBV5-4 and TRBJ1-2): ETGVTQSPTHLIKTRGQQVTLRCSSQSGHNTVSWYQQALGQGPQFIFQYYREEENGRGNFPPRFSGLQFPNYSSELNVNALELDDSALYLCASRLLGRGDGYTFGSGTRLTVV.